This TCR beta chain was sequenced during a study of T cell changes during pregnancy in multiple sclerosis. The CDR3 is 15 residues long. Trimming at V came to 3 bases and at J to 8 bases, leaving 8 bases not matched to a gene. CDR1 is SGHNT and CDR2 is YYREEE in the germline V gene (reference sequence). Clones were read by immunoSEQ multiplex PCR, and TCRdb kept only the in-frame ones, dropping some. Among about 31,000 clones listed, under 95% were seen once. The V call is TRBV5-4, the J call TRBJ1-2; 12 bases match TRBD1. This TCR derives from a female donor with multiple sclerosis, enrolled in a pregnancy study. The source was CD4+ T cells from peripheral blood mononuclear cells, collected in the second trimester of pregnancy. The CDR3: CASSSPGTGGAGYTF. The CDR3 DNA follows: TGTGCCAGCAGCTCACCCGGGACAGGGGGCGCAGGCTACACCTTC.